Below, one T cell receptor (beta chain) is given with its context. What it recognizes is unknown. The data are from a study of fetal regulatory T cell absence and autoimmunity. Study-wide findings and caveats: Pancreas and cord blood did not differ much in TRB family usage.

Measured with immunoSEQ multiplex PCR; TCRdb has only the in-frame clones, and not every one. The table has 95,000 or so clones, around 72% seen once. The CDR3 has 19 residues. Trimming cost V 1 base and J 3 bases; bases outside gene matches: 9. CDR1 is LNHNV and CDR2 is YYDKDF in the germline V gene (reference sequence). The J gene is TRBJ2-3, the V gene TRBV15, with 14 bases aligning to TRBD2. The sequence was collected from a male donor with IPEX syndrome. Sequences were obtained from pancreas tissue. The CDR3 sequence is CATSRVGTSGREETDTQYF. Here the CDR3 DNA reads TGTGCCACCAGCAGAGTCGGGACTAGCGGGAGAGAGGAGACAGATACGCAGTATTTT.